These 18 T cell receptor beta chains originate from one sample sequenced in a study of Ad26.COV2.S vaccination and SARS-CoV-2 variants. Treatment given: about 20 received Ad26.COV2.S at low or high dose, single or two shots; about 5 received placebo; per-sample allocation not given. Sampling was performed 63 days after the first vaccine or placebo injection. TCRdb's table, derived via immunoSEQ multiplex PCR, lists solely in-frame clones and lacks some. The sample includes more than 350,000 clones, 80% to 95% of them seen just once. Sequenced material: peripheral blood, taken in a trial of Ad26.COV2.S vaccine versus placebo. These receptors came from a person between 18 and 65 years old who received the Ad26.COV2.S COVID-19 vaccine or a placebo.

The gene calls are TRBV5-4 and TRBJ2-1; D possibly matches TRBD1 or TRBD2 (6 bases each). The CDR3 runs to 16 residues. V was clipped by 1 base and J by 1 base, with 12 bases between them. Germline CDR1 SGHNT, CDR2 YYREEE (reference sequence). CDR3: CASSLSAGTSYNEQFF. DNA of the CDR3: TGTGCCAGCAGCTTGTCCGCGGGGACATCCTACAATGAGCAGTTCTTC. Full variable domain (missing parts from reference TRBV5-4 and TRBJ2-1): ETGVTQSPTHLIKTRGQQVTLRCSSQSGHNTVSWYQQALGQGPQFIFQYYREEENGRGNFPPRFSGLQFPNYSSELNVNALELDDSALYLCASSLSAGTSYNEQFFGPGTRLTVL.

The rearrangement uses TRBV14 and TRBJ2-1, with unresolved D. Germline V gives CDR1 SGHDN, CDR2 FVKESK. V lost 4 bases, J lost 13 bases, and 14 bases lay in between. This CDR3 spans 12 amino acids. The CDR3 region has the DNA TGTGCCAGCAGCCCTTTCGAAGGGTCCCAGTTCTTC. This encodes CASSPFEGSQFF.

The genes are TRBV19 and TRBJ1-2; D is uncertain. CDR3 length: 14 amino acids. Trimming shortened V by 4 bases and J by 3 bases, and 12 bases separated the two germline ends. From germline, CDR1 is LNHDA and CDR2 SQIVND (reference sequence). CDR3 residues: CASSSAGMDYGYTF. In DNA, the CDR3 is TGTGCCAGTAGTAGTGCGGGGATGGACTATGGCTACACCTTC.

The chain employs TRBV18 and TRBJ1-1, with a weak D call TRBD1 (5 bases). This CDR3 spans 14 amino acids. Germline values: CDR1 KGHSH, CDR2 LQKENI. The V end was cut by 3 bases, the J end by 5 bases, with 13 bases between. The CDR3 here is CASSPSGGRTEAFF. The CDR3 nucleotides read TGTGCCAGCTCACCCAGTGGGGGTCGGACTGAAGCTTTCTTT.

The chain joins TRBV27 to TRBJ2-2; either TRBD1 or TRBD2 may supply D (5 bases each). Deletions cut 5 bases from V and 3 bases from J, with 13 bases between. The CDR3 is 15 amino acids. Germline assignment: CDR1 MNHEY and CDR2 SMNVEV (reference sequence). In nucleotides, the CDR3 is TGTGCCAGCAGTCACCCGGGGCTACACACCGGGGAGCTGTTTTTT. Translating gives CASSHPGLHTGELFF.

V gene TRBV30 combines with J gene TRBJ2-3, with 9 bases that match TRBD2. The CDR3 is 16 amino acids. Germline V gives CDR1 GTSNPN, CDR2 SVGIG (reference sequence). The V gene end was trimmed by 3 bases and the J gene end by 1 base; junction bases not matched to a gene: 8. CDR3 in amino acids: CAWSQGSGGRTDTQYF. The DNA for the CDR3 is TGTGCCTGGAGCCAGGGTAGCGGGGGCCGCACAGATACGCAGTATTTT. Full variable domain (remainder filled in from reference TRBV30 and TRBJ2-3): SQTIHQWPATLVQPVGSPLSLECTVEGTSNPNLYWYRQAAGRGLQLLFYSVGIGQISSEVPQNLSASRPQDRQFILSSKKLLLSDSGFYLCAWSQGSGGRTDTQYFGPGTRLTVL.

This sequence joins TRBV5-1 and TRBJ2-5, with no clear D. From germline, CDR1 is SGHRS and CDR2 YFSETQ. The V end lost 0 bases, the J end lost 3 bases, and 6 bases lay between the germline ends. CDR3 length equals 13 residues. CDR3 region: CASSLGGEETQYF. In DNA form, the CDR3 reads TGCGCCAGCAGCTTGGGTGGTGAAGAGACCCAGTACTTC.

The V gene is TRBV19, the J gene TRBJ2-7; 9 nucleotides line up with TRBD2. This CDR3 is built from 13 residues. Germline loops: CDR1 LNHDA, CDR2 SQIVND (reference sequence). J gave up 5 bases and V 3 bases, and 2 bases lay outside the gene matches. This chain's CDR3 is CASSIRTSDEQYF. Here the CDR3 DNA reads TGTGCCAGTAGTATTCGGACTAGCGACGAGCAGTACTTC.

The CDR3 loop is CASSLATGVGNDYGYTF. The CDR3 DNA sequence: TGTGCCAGCAGCTTAGCAACCGGGGTCGGGAACGACTATGGCTACACCTTC. The V call is TRBV11-2, the J call TRBJ1-2; D not resolved. CDR1 is SGHAT and CDR2 is FQNNGV in the germline V gene. The CDR3 has 17 amino acids. Trimming took off 1 base at V and 3 bases at J, with 18 bases between the two ends.

The chain couples TRBV6-5 to TRBJ2-1, with D uncertain. V was clipped by 7 bases and J by 10 bases, with 17 bases between them. CDR3 size: 13 residues. Germline loops: CDR1 MNHEY, CDR2 SVGAGI. DNA of the CDR3: TGTGCCAGCACTAGAGGAGATACAATAGAGCAGTTCTTC. As protein: CASTRGDTIEQFF.

The chain carries TRBV27 and TRBJ2-4, with 8 positions matching TRBD1. Germline CDR1 is MNHEY and CDR2 is SMNVEV (reference sequence). V lost 5 bases to trimming and J lost 8 bases; unmatched junction nucleotides: 14. The CDR3 has 16 amino acids. CDR3 DNA: TGTGCCAGCAGTCGGACTCCGGACAGGGACCGCCACATTCAGTACTTC. It yields the protein CASSRTPDRDRHIQYF.

The rearrangement links TRBV28 to TRBJ2-7, with 14 bases lining up with TRBD2. Germline CDR1 and CDR2: MDHEN and SYDVKM. The CDR3 runs to 15 residues. The J segment lost 2 bases and the V segment lost 3 bases, leaving 0 bases of the junction unmatched. The CDR3 nucleotides are TGTGCCAGCAGTTTGACTAGCGGGAGGGCCTACGAGCAGTACTTC. Amino acids: CASSLTSGRAYEQYF. The complete variable domain, with remaining parts taken from reference TRBV28 and TRBJ2-7, reads DVKVTQSSRYLVKRTGEKVFLECVQDMDHENMFWYRQDPGLGLRLIYFSYDVKMKEKGDIPEGYSVSREKKERFSLILESASTNQTSMYLCASSLTSGRAYEQYFGPGTRLTVT.

The gene calls are TRBV4-2 and TRBJ2-3; 9 bases align to TRBD2. There are 16 residues in the CDR3. Losses at the gene ends were 1 base for V and 2 bases for J; bases not matched to a gene: 4. The germline V gene has CDR1 LGHNA and CDR2 YNFKEQ. The CDR3 DNA sequence: TGTGCCAGCAGCCAAGTAGCGGGAGATGTCACAGATACGCAGTATTTT. Amino acids: CASSQVAGDVTDTQYF.

This clone has a single count. This chain uses TRBV20-1 with TRBJ1-6; D unclear. V was pared by 3 bases and J by 5 bases, with 11 bases between. The CDR3 consists of 14 residues. Germline lookup yields CDR1 DFQATT and CDR2 SNEGSKA (reference sequence). The DNA of the CDR3 is TGCAGTGCTAGTGTTATACGGGATAATTCACCCCTCCACTTT. It codes for CSASVIRDNSPLHF.

V usage is TRBV5-4 and J usage is TRBJ1-4; TRBD1 aligns across 8 bases. The V segment lost 4 bases and the J segment 5 bases; nucleotides outside the gene matches: 7. This CDR3 comprises 15 residues. Looked up from germline, CDR1 is SGHNT and CDR2 is YYREEE (reference sequence). The CDR3 nucleotides read TGTGCCAGCAGCCGCGGACAGGGCGGAAATGAAAAACTGTTTTTT. Translating gives CASSRGQGGNEKLFF.

The rearrangement links TRBV6-5 to TRBJ1-1; TRBD1 might be the D (5 bases). The germline V and J ends were trimmed by 3 bases and 1 base, with 12 bases remaining between them. CDR3 length: 15 amino acids. Germline CDR1 reads MNHEY; CDR2 reads SVGAGI. CDR3 sequence (DNA): TGTGCCAGCAGTTATGTCCAGGGCCCGAACACTGAAGCTTTCTTT. Protein sequence: CASSYVQGPNTEAFF.

V gene TRBV4-3 combines with J gene TRBJ2-4; D unclear. The CDR3 extends over 17 amino acids. Germline CDR1 LGHNA, CDR2 YSLEER. Trimming took off 4 bases at V and 0 bases at J, with 16 bases between the two ends. CDR3 in amino acids: CASSPNFPVLAKNIQYF. The CDR3 DNA reads as TGCGCCAGCAGCCCCAATTTTCCGGTTCTAGCCAAAAACATTCAGTACTTC.

The chain has TRBV30 and TRBJ2-7; 10 bases fit TRBD1. V trimming: 0 bases; J trimming: 3 bases; junction bases outside the gene matches: 20. The CDR3 is made up of 20 amino acids. CDR1 GTSNPN and CDR2 SVGIG come from the germline V gene (reference sequence). CDR3 bases: TGTGCCTGGAGTGTACGTTTAGGGGTCGCCGGGGACAGGGGTGTCTACGAGCAGTACTTC. Encoded protein: CAWSVRLGVAGDRGVYEQYF. Variable domain in full (rest from reference TRBV30 and TRBJ2-7): SQTIHQWPATLVQPVGSPLSLECTVEGTSNPNLYWYRQAAGRGLQLLFYSVGIGQISSEVPQNLSASRPQDRQFILSSKKLLLSDSGFYLCAWSVRLGVAGDRGVYEQYFGPGTRLTVT.